This T cell receptor (beta chain) was documented in a study of long-term antiretroviral therapy in people with HIV. Runs used v3.0 of the immunoSEQ assay and were done at survey level. The table came from immunoSEQ multiplex PCR; TCRdb's copy has only in-frame clones and leaves some out. The profile shows more than 15,000 clones, around 79% of them singletons. Sequenced here: unsorted PBMCs, sampled at the start of antiretroviral therapy. The TCR originated in a man aged 25 to 40 with HIV.

The chain's CDR3 is CASSLTGGRQPQHF. DNA for the CDR3: TGTGCCAGCAGCTTGACAGGGGGCCGACAGCCCCAGCATTTT. The gene calls are TRBV5-8 and TRBJ1-5, with TRBD1 matching 9 bases. CDR1 SGHTS and CDR2 YDEGEE come from the germline V gene. V trimming: 1 base; J trimming: 7 bases; junction bases outside the gene matches: 3. This CDR3 is 14 amino acids long.